This TCR beta chain was documented in a study of T cell responses to AZD1222 COVID-19 vaccine (dated by TCRdb to about 2021). Regarding the complete study: TCR sequencing was performed for approximately 240 trial participants, of whom about 200 were given two doses of AZD1222 and around 25 were given two doses of MenACWY control vaccine. Enrollment into the trials was organized by age into subgroups of 18-55, 56-69 and 70-plus years, and those subgroups contained roughly 140, 27 and 60 TCR-sequenced participants, respectively. Results the study describes overall, beyond this receptor: Participants were mostly white British and included more females than males, and it was suggested by the authors that clonal diversity may have been underestimated. The 56-69-year group was small, and its depth increase did not reach significance, likely because of low power. Only a handful of AZD1222 recipients were SARS-CoV-2 seropositive at baseline, limiting conclusions about previously exposed vaccinees. Vaccine-associated CD4 TCRs spanned the whole spike protein, with dominant responses in regions 160-218 and 743-854. No day 14 peak-response samples were available, so repertoires were characterized only after the peak T cell response. Reportedly, close to half of the unique spike-specific TCRs recognized epitopes lying outside the regions that are mutated in the B.1.351 and B.1.1.7 variants. Spike-specific TCR breadth and depth rose significantly after two AZD1222 doses compared with day 0 and with MenACWY recipients.

Interpreted using the paper, the time point label stands for: baseline before first vaccination. The label giving this sample's treatment or condition can be read as: meningococcal conjugate vaccine given as trial control. Vaccinee samples were obtained from the UK trials COV001 and COV002, which included a single-blind randomized controlled phase 2/3 trial of AZD1222 (ChAdOx1 nCoV-19) in healthy adults. For TCRbeta chain sequencing, PBMC samples were collected from trial participants at day 0 and at day 28 after the second dose. V is shortened by 0 bases, J by 6 bases, and the region joining them spans 14 bases. The CDR3 starts with the cysteine, ends with the phenylalanine, and has 15 residues. Kept here is only the CDR3 DNA, which spans 45 bases and is read in frame from base 1. The germline V gene specifies WSHSY as CDR1 and SAAADI as CDR2. The CDR3 regions of human TCRbeta chains were subjected to immunosequencing. On the study's bioinformatics: TCRs in the repertoires were matched against a reference library of SARS-CoV-2-specific TCRs that had been generated with the MIRA antigen-specificity platform. Breadth was defined as the fraction of unique TCRs that were SARS-CoV-2-associated. Depth was defined as the fraction of total T cells that were SARS-CoV-2-associated. Using the MIRA data, each spike-specific TCR was mapped to the spike region that the TCR reacts to and placed in a CD4 or CD8 class. Log10-transformed breadth and depth values were compared by one-way ANOVA with Sidak's multiple comparisons tests. TCRdb retrieved this table from immuneACCESS and kept in-frame rearrangements only. Not all clones are present; in checked studies, unresolved V genes account for under half, and no reason is known for the remainder. The D gene and trimming were derived from the DNA, and the V and J assignments and clone size from that table. The sample table lists about 150,000 clones, 82% of them with a count of one. The ten largest make up around 4.3% of the sample.

With regard to this clone: The specificity of this receptor is unknown. No quality values exist for individual bases; no much larger clone is one base distant.

The input for sequencing was peripheral blood, taken on day 0 of MenACWY control vaccination. This TCR was sampled from an adult in good health. The chain employs TRBV10-2 and TRBJ1-2, with no D gene named confidently. The nucleotide sequence is TGCGCCAGCAGTGAGTCGAGAACCCCCGACAATGGCTACACCTTC. This is translated as CASSESRTPDNGYTF.